This T cell receptor beta chain was observed in a study of shared clonotypes between healthy human individuals. Points from the study as a whole: Estimated richness was generally greater in naive than memory subsets.

Data came from immunoSEQ multiplex PCR; TCRdb stores just in-frame clones and leaves some out. The sample yields millions of clones, over 85% seen once. Turning to this clone: As yet, its antigen is unknown.

Germline V lookup: CDR1 SGHAT, CDR2 FQNNGV. J gave up 3 bases and V 4 bases, and 6 bases lay outside the gene matches. The CDR3 is made up of 14 amino acids. The chain links TRBV11-2 to TRBJ2-7; 7 bases agree with TRBD2. Sequenced material: naive CD4+ T cells sorted from blood. Subset of the sample: CD45RA+ positively selected. This receptor was taken from a man younger than 35 in good health. The CDR3 sequence: CASSWGEGIYEQYF. In nucleotides, the CDR3 is TGTGCCAGCAGCTGGGGGGAGGGAATCTACGAGCAGTACTTC.